The 15 T cell receptor beta chains in this list originate from one sample, sequenced in a study of T cell changes during pregnancy in multiple sclerosis. Assay: immunoSEQ multiplex PCR; the TCRdb copy retains only in-frame clones and omits some. The table shows under 110,000 clones, with around 90% occurring only once. Sequenced material: peripheral blood, taken before pregnancy. These receptors came from a female donor with multiple sclerosis, enrolled in a pregnancy study.

This chain uses TRBV27 with TRBJ2-1; 11 nucleotides agree with TRBD1. Unmatched junction bases numbered 6, after V lost 4 bases and J lost 7 bases. This CDR3 is built from 15 residues. Germline lookup yields CDR1 MNHEY and CDR2 SMNVEV (reference sequence). CDR3 sequence: CASSSGQGAYNEQFF. For the CDR3, the DNA is TGTGCCAGCAGTTCAGGACAGGGGGCGTATAATGAGCAGTTCTTC.

In this sample, this clone turned up once. The chain links TRBV7-9 to TRBJ1-5, with 12 bases aligning to TRBD1. J gave up 6 bases and V 5 bases, and 11 bases lay outside the gene matches. The CDR3 length is 17 residues. Germline V lookup: CDR1 SEHNR, CDR2 FQNEAQ (reference sequence). In DNA form, the CDR3 reads TGTGCCAGCAGCCCCAGCCGGGACAGGGGGCTGGGTCAGCCCCAGCATTTT. This gives the protein CASSPSRDRGLGQPQHF.

The chain combines TRBV9 with TRBJ1-1, with D unresolved. V was shortened by 0 bases and J by 3 bases, with 9 bases between the two germline ends. CDR1 and CDR2 from the germline V gene are SGDLS and YYNGEE. The length of the CDR3 is 14 residues. The CDR3 DNA reads as TGTGCCAGCAGCGTAGCTGGCGGATACACTGAAGCTTTCTTT. Translated, it gives CASSVAGGYTEAFF.

V usage is TRBV5-1 and J usage is TRBJ2-1, with 8 nucleotides matching TRBD1. With V trimmed by 6 bases and J by 0 bases, 8 bases remained unmatched. Germline V lookup: CDR1 SGHRS, CDR2 YFSETQ. CDR3 length equals 16 residues. This CDR3 reads CASTRDRPSSYNEQFF. CDR3 bases: TGCGCCAGCACCCGGGACAGGCCGAGCTCCTACAATGAGCAGTTCTTC.

The chain links TRBV19 to TRBJ1-5; 7 bases are a match to TRBD1. The germline V gene encodes CDR1 LNHDA and CDR2 SQIVND (reference sequence). This CDR3 contains 15 residues. Trimming at V came to 6 bases and at J to 1 base, leaving 6 bases not matched to a gene. The CDR3 nucleotides are TGTGCCAGTAGGACTAGACAGGGAAGCAATCAGCCCCAGCATTTT. This gives the protein CASRTRQGSNQPQHF.

The genes are TRBV7-9 and TRBJ2-7; 12 bases align to TRBD1. The CDR3 runs 15 residues. The V gene's germline CDR1 is SEHNR and CDR2 FQNEAQ (reference sequence). With V trimmed by 5 bases and J by 5 bases, 7 bases remained unmatched. The CDR3 nucleotides are TGTGCCAGCAGCCCGCCGGGACAGGGGGCGAACGAGCAGTACTTC. Translation: CASSPPGQGANEQYF.

The chain couples TRBV11-2 to TRBJ2-3, with TRBD2 identical over 12 bases. Germline CDR1 is SGHAT and CDR2 is FQNNGV. This CDR3 has 16 amino acids. Unmatched junction bases numbered 10, after V lost 6 bases and J lost 6 bases. CDR3 DNA: TGTGCCAGCAGGTCTCTAGCGGGGGGGTTGGAGGATACGCAGTATTTT. Its protein is CASRSLAGGLEDTQYF.

This chain connects TRBV2 to TRBJ1-5, with 8 bases lining up with TRBD1. Per germline, CDR1 SNHLY and CDR2 FYNNEI. With 10 bases clipped from V and 0 bases from J, the junction kept 5 bases outside the gene matches. This CDR3 spans 14 amino acids. CDR3 in DNA: TGTGCCACAGGACAGGGACATAGCAATCAGCCCCAGCATTTT. It is translated as CATGQGHSNQPQHF.

The J gene is TRBJ2-7, the V gene TRBV5-1; no clear D. The CDR3 is 15 amino acids. Germline lookup yields CDR1 SGHRS and CDR2 YFSETQ. V lost 0 bases, J lost 4 bases, and 14 bases lay in between. The CDR3 region has the DNA TGCGCCAGCAGCTTGGCAACAGTGAGCCCTTACGAGCAGTACTTC. It translates to CASSLATVSPYEQYF.

The chain links TRBV2 to TRBJ2-7; D is unclear. V lost 7 bases to trimming and J lost 6 bases, with 13 bases between them. The CDR3 extends over 12 amino acids. Germline V gene data show CDR1 as SNHLY and CDR2 as FYNNEI. CDR3 coding DNA: TGTGCCAGCAAGGCGGCGCCCGTCGAGCAGTACTTC. Protein sequence: CASKAAPVEQYF.

The V and J genes are TRBV7-2 and TRBJ1-1; TRBD1 is a possible D gene (6 bases). This CDR3 has 13 residues. The V end was cut by 6 bases, the J end by 4 bases, with 12 bases between. Germline V gene data show CDR1 as SGHTA and CDR2 as FQGNSA. In DNA form, the CDR3 reads TGTGCCAGCAGTCTCCAGGGGTTCACTGAAGCTTTCTTT. Translating it yields CASSLQGFTEAFF.

The chain carries TRBV2 and TRBJ1-2; 9 positions agree with TRBD1. With 6 bases clipped from V and 8 bases from J, the junction kept 7 bases outside the gene matches. This CDR3 is built from 13 residues. Germline CDR1 and CDR2: SNHLY and FYNNEI. CDR3 in amino acids: CASRTGTGLGYTF. The DNA for the CDR3 is TGTGCCAGCAGGACCGGGACAGGGTTAGGCTACACCTTC.

This chain joins TRBV18 and TRBJ2-7, with a tentative D call TRBD2 (6 bases). The germline V gene encodes CDR1 KGHSH and CDR2 LQKENI. The CDR3 totals 14 residues. Trimming took off 0 bases at V and 3 bases at J, with 9 bases between the two ends. CDR3 protein: CASSPPSGGYEQYF. CDR3 DNA: TGTGCCAGCTCACCACCATCCGGGGGCTACGAGCAGTACTTC.

V and J are TRBV11-2 and TRBJ2-1; TRBD2 agrees at 12 bases. Germline V gives CDR1 SGHAT, CDR2 FQNNGV. V trimming: 3 bases; J trimming: 5 bases; junction bases outside the gene matches: 14. The CDR3 has 19 amino acids. The CDR3 nucleotides are TGTGCCAGCAGCTTCCTCCATCACAGGACTAGCGGGAACGACAATGAGCAGTTCTTC. This encodes CASSFLHHRTSGNDNEQFF. Full variable domain (missing parts from reference TRBV11-2 and TRBJ2-1): EAGVAQSPRYKIIEKRQSVAFWCNPISGHATLYWYQQILGQGPKLLIQFQNNGVVDDSQLPKDRFSAERLKGVDSTLKIQPAKLEDSAVYLCASSFLHHRTSGNDNEQFFGPGTRLTVL.

This sequence joins TRBV5-4 and TRBJ2-7; 10 bases agree with TRBD1. Trimming removed 4 bases from V and 4 bases from J; junction bases left unmatched: 8. CDR1 SGHNT and CDR2 YYREEE come from the germline V gene (reference sequence). The CDR3 consists of 15 residues. The CDR3 loop is CASSPDGTGVYEQYF. CDR3 nucleotide sequence: TGTGCCAGCAGCCCCGATGGGACAGGGGTATACGAGCAGTACTTC.